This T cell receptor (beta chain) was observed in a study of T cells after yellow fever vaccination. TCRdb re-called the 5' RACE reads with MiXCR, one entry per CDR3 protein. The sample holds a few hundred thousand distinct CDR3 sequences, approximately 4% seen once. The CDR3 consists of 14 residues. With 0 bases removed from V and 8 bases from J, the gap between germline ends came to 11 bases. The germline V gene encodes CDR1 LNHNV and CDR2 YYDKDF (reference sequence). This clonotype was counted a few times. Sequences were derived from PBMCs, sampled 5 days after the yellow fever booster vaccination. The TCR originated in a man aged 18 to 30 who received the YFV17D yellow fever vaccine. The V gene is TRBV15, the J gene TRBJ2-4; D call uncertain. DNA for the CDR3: TGTGCCACCAGCAGAGAAGGGATGGTGGACATTCAGTACTTC. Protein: CATSREGMVDIQYF.